This T cell receptor (beta chain) was sequenced in a study of identical twins. TCRdb reanalysed the 5' RACE reads using MiXCR and keeps one entry per CDR3 protein. The sample lists about 900,000 distinct CDR3 sequences; over 9% were seen once. Trimming at V came to 4 bases and at J to 5 bases, leaving 5 bases not matched to a gene. This CDR3 contains 14 residues. Germline assignment: CDR1 SGHKS and CDR2 YYEKEE (reference sequence). The same data also went into a second study, on yellow fever vaccine responses in identical twins.

This TCR derives from a woman aged 18-29 years in good health. This sequence joins TRBV5-5 and TRBJ2-2; 7 bases match TRBD1. Sequenced input: PBMCs. CDR3: CASSGQVETGELFF. The CDR3 DNA reads TGTGCCAGCAGCGGACAGGTCGAAACCGGGGAGCTGTTTTTT.